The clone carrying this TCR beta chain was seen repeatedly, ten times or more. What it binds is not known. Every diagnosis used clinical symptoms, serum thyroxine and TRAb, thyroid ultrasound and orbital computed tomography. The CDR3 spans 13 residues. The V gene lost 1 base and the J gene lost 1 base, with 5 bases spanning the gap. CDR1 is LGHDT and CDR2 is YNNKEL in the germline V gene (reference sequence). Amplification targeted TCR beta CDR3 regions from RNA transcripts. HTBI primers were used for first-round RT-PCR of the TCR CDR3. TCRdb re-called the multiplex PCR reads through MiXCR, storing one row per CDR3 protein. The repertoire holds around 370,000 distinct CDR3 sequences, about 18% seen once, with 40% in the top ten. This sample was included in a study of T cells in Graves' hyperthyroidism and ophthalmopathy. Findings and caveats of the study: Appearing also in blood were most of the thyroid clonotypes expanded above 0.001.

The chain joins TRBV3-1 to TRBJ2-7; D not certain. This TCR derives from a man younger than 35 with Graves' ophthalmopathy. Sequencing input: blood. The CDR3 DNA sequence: TGTGCCAGCAGCCAAGTCTATTCCTACGAGCAGTACTTC. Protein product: CASSQVYSYEQYF.